This T cell receptor (beta chain) came from a study of blood T cell repertoires in COVID-19. Turning to the study itself: Collection of acute and convalescent COVID-19 samples took place in the United States, Italy and Spain.

In the authors' workflow: By means of reference gene primer amplification, nucleated cell counts were estimated. This table comes from immunoSEQ multiplex PCR, and its TCRdb copy is limited to in-frame clones, with some not included. V and J calls and clone size are those listed in that table; D and trimming were worked out from the DNA. The table shows 45,000 to 65,000 clones, with approximately 89% occurring only once. This clone was seen only once. Unmatched junction bases numbered 6, after V lost 6 bases and J lost 1 base. The length of the CDR3 is 15 residues. The germline CDR1 and CDR2 sequences are SGHTA and FQGNSA.

The specimen was peripheral blood. This TCR was sampled from a man between 60 and 75 years old with active COVID-19. The chain uses TRBV7-2 and TRBJ2-7, with TRBD2 identical over 10 bases. CDR3 sequence (DNA): TGTGCCAGCAGTCTAGGACTAGCGGTTTCCTACGAGCAGTACTTC. Its translation is CASSLGLAVSYEQYF.